This T cell receptor beta chain was sequenced for a study of blood T cells in healthy people across ages. The CDR3 has 18 residues. Germline V gives CDR1 SGHVS, CDR2 FNYEAQ. Primers used in a second PCR of about 6 to 11 cycles were a sample-barcoded 5' primer and a J-beta primer mix. From the 5' RACE reads, TCRdb called clonotypes with MiXCR, one entry per CDR3 protein. This sample yields about 1,500,000 distinct CDR3 sequences, of which 28% are seen a single time; approximately 7.7% belongs to the top ten. About this clonotype itself: Relative to the germline gene, one junction end is altered; a read error may explain this.

At least 6 micrograms of total RNA were extracted per sample. The chain is built from TRBV7-6 and TRBJ1-4, with D perhaps matching TRBD1 (5 bases). The material sequenced was blood. The source is a woman in her twenties or thirties in good health. The CDR3 here is CVSSLATGGFRANEKLFF. For the CDR3, the DNA is TGTGTCAGCAGCTTAGCCACCGGGGGTTTTCGGGCTAATGAAAAACTGTTTTTT.